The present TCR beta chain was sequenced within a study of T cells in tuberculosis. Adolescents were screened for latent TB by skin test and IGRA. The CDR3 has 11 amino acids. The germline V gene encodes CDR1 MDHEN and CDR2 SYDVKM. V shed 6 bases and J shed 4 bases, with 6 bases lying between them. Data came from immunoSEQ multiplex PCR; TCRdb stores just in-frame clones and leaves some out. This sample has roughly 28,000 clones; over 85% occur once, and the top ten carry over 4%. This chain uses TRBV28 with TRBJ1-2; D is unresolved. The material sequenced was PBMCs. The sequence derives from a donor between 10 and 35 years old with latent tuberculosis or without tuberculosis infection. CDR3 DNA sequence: TGTGCCAGCAGATCCGTCTATGGCTACACCTTC. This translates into CASRSVYGYTF.